The present TCR beta chain was sequenced within a study of T-cell memory formation after mild COVID-19. Study background: The study found TCR clusters largely donor specific.

Study outcomes and limitations: Some SARS-CoV-2-responding clones were already detected in memory before infection.

A few counts support this clonotype. The antigen is not known. There are 15 residues in the CDR3. The junction had 10 bases not matched to a gene; V was cut back by 6 bases and J by 3 bases. Using its own MiXCR run on the 5' RACE reads, TCRdb lists one record per CDR3 protein. The sample lists around 450,000 distinct CDR3 sequences; roughly 20% were seen once. The genes are TRBV12-3 or TRBV12-4 and TRBJ1-1; 7 positions agree with TRBD1. Input material: PBMCs or a T cell subset sorted from them (not recorded which). This sequence originates from an adult woman who had mild COVID-19 (a few samples of this study predate the infection). Cell type and time point are not known. As DNA, the CDR3 is TGTGCCAGCAGCCCCAGGGGGAGGGGAGACACTGAAGCTTTCTTT. It codes for CASSPRGRGDTEAFF.